This record looks at one T cell receptor beta chain sequence and its context. The entry originates in a study of blood T cell repertoires in COVID-19. Turning to the study itself: PBMCs, B-cell-depleted T cells, or T cells provided the cDNA or gDNA that made up the material.

The CDR3 length is 15 residues. From germline, CDR1 is LGHNA and CDR2 YNFKEQ. The V end lost 1 base, the J end lost 7 bases, and 14 bases lay between the germline ends. Original processing methods: Amplification of reference gene primers provided the estimated nucleated cell counts. Only in-frame clones appear in the TCRdb table, and some are missing; sequencing was by immunoSEQ multiplex PCR. That table gives V, J and clone size, and the DNA gave D and trimming. The table lists around 100,000 clones, about 86% of them singletons. The clonotype comes from a human donor in a cohort sampled during active COVID-19. The rearrangement uses TRBV4-2 and TRBJ2-1, with D possibly being TRBD1 (7 bases). Material: peripheral blood. In DNA, the CDR3 is TGTGCCAGCAGCCAAGTCCAGGGGGGTAAAAATGAGCAGTTCTTC. As protein: CASSQVQGGKNEQFF.